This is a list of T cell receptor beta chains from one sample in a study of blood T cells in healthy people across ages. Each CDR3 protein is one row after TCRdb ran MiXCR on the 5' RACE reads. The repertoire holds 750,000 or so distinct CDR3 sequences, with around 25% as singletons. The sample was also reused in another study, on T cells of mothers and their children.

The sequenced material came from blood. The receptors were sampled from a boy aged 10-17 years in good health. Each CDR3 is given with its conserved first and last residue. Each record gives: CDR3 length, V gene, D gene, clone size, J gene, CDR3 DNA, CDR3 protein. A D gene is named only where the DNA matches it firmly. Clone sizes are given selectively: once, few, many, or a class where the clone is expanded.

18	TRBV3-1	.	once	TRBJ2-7	TGCGCCAGCAGCCAAGACGAAGAAAGGGGGGTCCCCTCCTACGAGCAGTACTTC	CASSQDEERGVPSYEQYF
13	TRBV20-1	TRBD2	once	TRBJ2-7	TGCAGTGCGCGGTTCTCGGGGGGCTACGAGCAGTACTTC	CSARFSGGYEQYF
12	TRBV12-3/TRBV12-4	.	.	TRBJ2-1	TGTGCCAGCAGTTTTTCCGGGCATGAGCAGTTCTTC	CASSFSGHEQFF
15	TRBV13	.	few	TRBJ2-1	TGTGCCAGCAGCATTGGGGGGACGGGGTCAAATGAGCAGTTCTTC	CASSIGGTGSNEQFF
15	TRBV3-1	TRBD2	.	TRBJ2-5	TGTGCCAGCAGCCGCAGACTAGCGGGAGTAGAGACCCAGTACTTC	CASSRRLAGVETQYF
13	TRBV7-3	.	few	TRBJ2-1	TGTGCCAGCAGCTTAAGTCCGGAGCTTGAGCAGTTCTTC	CASSLSPELEQFF
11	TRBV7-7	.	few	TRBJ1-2	TGTGCTAGCGGTTATTTGGATGGCTACACCTTC	CASGYLDGYTF
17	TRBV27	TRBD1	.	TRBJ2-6	TGTGCCAGCAGTTTAGGACAGGGGGCTGCTGGGGCCAACGTCCTGACTTTC	CASSLGQGAAGANVLTF
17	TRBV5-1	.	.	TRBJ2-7	TGCGCCAGCAGCTTGGGGACCCACAGGGAAAAGGCCTACGAGCAGTACTTC	CASSLGTHREKAYEQYF
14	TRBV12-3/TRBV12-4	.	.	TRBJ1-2	TGTGCCAGCAGTCGACAGGTGGGCAACTATGGCTACACCTTC	CASSRQVGNYGYTF
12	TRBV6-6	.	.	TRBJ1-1	TGTGCCAGCAGCAATGACCGCTTAGAAGTTTTCTTT	CASSNDRLEVFF
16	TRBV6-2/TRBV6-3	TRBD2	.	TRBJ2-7	TGTGCCAGCAGGAAGGGGACTAGCGGGGCTTCCTACGAGCAGTACTTC	CASRKGTSGASYEQYF
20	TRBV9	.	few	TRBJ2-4	TGTGCCAGCAGCGTAGCCGAAACACGGGGGACGGATCTAGCCAAAAACATTCAGTACTTC	CASSVAETRGTDLAKNIQYF
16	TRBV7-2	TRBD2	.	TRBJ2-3	TGTGCCAGCAGCTTAGCGGGGGGGAAGAGGGCAGATACGCAGTATTTT	CASSLAGGKRADTQYF
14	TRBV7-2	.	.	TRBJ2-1	TGTGCCAGCAGCTTGGAGACGGATCATAATGAGCAGTTCTTC	CASSLETDHNEQFF
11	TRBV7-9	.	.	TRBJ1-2	TGTGCCAGCAGCCTAGGTTGGGGCTACACCTTC	CASSLGWGYTF
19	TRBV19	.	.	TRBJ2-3	TGTGCCAGTAGTATCGGGTATGTTGGACCCGCTGGTTGGACAGATACGCAGTATTTT	CASSIGYVGPAGWTDTQYF
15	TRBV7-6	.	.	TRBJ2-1	TGTGCCAGCAGCTTAGAGATGGGAGGGGGGGGTGAGCAGTTCTTC	CASSLEMGGGGEQFF
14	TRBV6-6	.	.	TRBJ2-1	TGTGCCAGCAGTCCTCTGGGGAGTTTGAATGAGCAGTTCTTC	CASSPLGSLNEQFF
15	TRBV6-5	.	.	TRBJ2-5	TGTGCCAGCAGTTATACTAAGGCCTTGGGAGAGACCCAGTACTTC	CASSYTKALGETQYF
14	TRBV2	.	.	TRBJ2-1	TGTGCCAGCTGCAACATTGGATCCTACAATGAGCAGTTCTTC	CASCNIGSYNEQFF